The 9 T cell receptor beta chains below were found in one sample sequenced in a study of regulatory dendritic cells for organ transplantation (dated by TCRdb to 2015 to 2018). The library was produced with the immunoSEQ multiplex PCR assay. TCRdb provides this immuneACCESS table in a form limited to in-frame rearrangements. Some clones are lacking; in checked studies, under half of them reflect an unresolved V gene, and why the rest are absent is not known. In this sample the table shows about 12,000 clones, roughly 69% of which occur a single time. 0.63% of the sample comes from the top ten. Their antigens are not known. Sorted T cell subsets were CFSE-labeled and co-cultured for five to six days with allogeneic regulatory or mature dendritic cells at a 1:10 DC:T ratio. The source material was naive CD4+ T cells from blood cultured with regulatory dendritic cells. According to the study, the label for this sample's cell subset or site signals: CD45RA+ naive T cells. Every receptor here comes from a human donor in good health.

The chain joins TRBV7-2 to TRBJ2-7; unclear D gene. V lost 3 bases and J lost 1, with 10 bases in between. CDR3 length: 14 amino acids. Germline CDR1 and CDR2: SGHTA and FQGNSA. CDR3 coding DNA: TGTGCCAGCAGCTTCGAGCGCAGTTCCTACGAGCAGTACTTC. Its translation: CASSFERSSYEQYF.

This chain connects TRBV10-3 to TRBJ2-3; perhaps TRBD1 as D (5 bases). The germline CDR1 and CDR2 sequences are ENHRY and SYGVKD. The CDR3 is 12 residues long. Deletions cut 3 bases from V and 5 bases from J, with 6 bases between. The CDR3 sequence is CAISDREDTQYF. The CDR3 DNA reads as TGTGCCATCAGTGACAGGGAAGATACGCAGTATTTT.

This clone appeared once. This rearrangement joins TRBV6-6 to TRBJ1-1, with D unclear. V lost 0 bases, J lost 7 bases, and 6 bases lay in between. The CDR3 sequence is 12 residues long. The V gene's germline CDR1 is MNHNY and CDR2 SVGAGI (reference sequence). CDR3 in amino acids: CASSYSRIEAFF. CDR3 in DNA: TGTGCCAGCAGTTACTCGCGTATTGAAGCTTTCTTT.

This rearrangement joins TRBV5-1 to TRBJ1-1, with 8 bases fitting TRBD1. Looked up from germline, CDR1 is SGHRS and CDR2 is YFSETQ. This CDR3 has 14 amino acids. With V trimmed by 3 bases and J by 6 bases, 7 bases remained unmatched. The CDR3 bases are TGCGCCAGCAGCTCACGGACAGGGCGGCCTGAAGCTTTCTTT. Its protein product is CASSSRTGRPEAFF. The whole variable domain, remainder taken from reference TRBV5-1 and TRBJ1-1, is KAGVTQTPRYLIKTRGQQVTLSCSPISGHRSVSWYQQTPGQGLQFLFEYFSETQRNKGNFPGRFSGRQFSNSRSEMNVSTLELGDSALYLCASSSRTGRPEAFFGQGTRLTVV.

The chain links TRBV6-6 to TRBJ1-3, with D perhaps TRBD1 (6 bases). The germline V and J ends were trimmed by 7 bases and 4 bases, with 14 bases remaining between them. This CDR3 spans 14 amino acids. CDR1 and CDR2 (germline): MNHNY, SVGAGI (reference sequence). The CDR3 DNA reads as TGTGCCAGCACCGGGGCAGGGACAGGAAACACCATATATTTT. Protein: CASTGAGTGNTIYF.

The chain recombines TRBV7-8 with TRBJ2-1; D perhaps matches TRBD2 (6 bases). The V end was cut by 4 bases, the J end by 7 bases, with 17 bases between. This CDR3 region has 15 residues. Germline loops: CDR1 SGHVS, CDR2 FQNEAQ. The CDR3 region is CASSSYLAGQNEQFF. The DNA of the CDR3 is TGTGCCAGCAGCTCCTACTTGGCGGGGCAGAATGAGCAGTTCTTC.

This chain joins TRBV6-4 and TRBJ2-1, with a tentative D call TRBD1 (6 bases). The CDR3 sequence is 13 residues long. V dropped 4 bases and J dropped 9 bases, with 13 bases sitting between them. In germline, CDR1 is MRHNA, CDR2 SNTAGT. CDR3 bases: TGTGCCAGCAGTGTTCAACAGGGCGGTGAGCAGTTCTTC. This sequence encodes CASSVQQGGEQFF.

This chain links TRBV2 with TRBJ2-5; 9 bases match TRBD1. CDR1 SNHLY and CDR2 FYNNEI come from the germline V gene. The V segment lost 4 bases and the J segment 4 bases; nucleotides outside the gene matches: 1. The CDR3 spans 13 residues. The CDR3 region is CASSATGGETQYF. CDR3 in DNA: TGTGCCAGCAGTGCGACAGGGGGAGAGACCCAGTACTTC.

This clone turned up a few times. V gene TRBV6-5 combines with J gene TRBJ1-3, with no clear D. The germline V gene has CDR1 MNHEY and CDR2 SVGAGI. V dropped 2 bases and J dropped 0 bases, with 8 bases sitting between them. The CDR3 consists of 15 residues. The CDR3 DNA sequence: TGTGCCAGCAGTTACATCAGTAACTCTGGAAACACCATATATTTT. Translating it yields CASSYISNSGNTIYF.